Presented here are 22 T cell receptor beta chains from one specimen sequenced in a study of OX40 agonist ivuxolimab in advanced cancers. Repertoires were generated with immunoSEQ multiplex PCR, while TCRdb's copy carries only in-frame clones and drops some. The sample gives 90,000 to 130,000 clones, more than 70% of which show up once; 0.27% is in the top ten. The material sequenced was CD4+ or CD8+ T cells sorted from blood, taken in a trial of the OX40 agonist ivuxolimab. The receptors here all came from an adult with an advanced solid tumor such as melanoma, head and neck, liver or kidney cancer.

The J gene is TRBJ2-7, the V gene TRBV7-2; TRBD2 matches at 10 bases. With 0 bases clipped from V and 0 bases from J, the junction kept 2 bases outside the gene matches. The germline V gene encodes CDR1 SGHTA and CDR2 FQGNSA. The length of the CDR3 is 16 residues. CDR3 loop: CASSLALAGYSYEQYF. Written as DNA, the CDR3 is TGTGCCAGCAGCTTAGCACTAGCGGGGTACTCCTACGAGCAGTACTTC.

J is TRBJ2-3 and V is TRBV5-4; 7 positions match TRBD1. With V trimmed by 1 base and J by 7 bases, 6 bases remained unmatched. The CDR3 extends over 14 amino acids. Germline CDR1 SGHNT, CDR2 YYREEE (reference sequence). The DNA of the CDR3 is TGTGCCAGCAGCTTGTCCTTAGGGGGCAATACGCAGTATTTT. Its protein is CASSLSLGGNTQYF.

This chain uses TRBV19 with TRBJ1-4; D gene unclear. Germline values: CDR1 LNHDA, CDR2 SQIVND (reference sequence). The ends were cut back, 3 bases at V and 6 bases at J, with 14 bases in the middle. CDR3 length equals 15 residues. The CDR3 DNA follows: TGTGCCAGTAGTATCTTCCGGGGTCTAGATGAAAAACTGTTTTTT. This codes for CASSIFRGLDEKLFF.

The chain combines TRBV6-5 with TRBJ2-7; 10 positions agree with TRBD1. This CDR3 region has 14 residues. Germline V gene lookup returns CDR1 MNHEY and CDR2 SVGAGI. Trimming cost V 6 bases and J 6 bases; bases outside gene matches: 8. The chain's CDR3 is CASRSGTGVAEQYF. The CDR3 nucleotides read TGTGCCAGCAGGTCCGGGACAGGGGTCGCCGAGCAGTACTTC.

This clone was found once. This sample includes further DNA sequences coding for the same CDR3. This chain connects TRBV5-1 to TRBJ2-1; D is uncertain. Germline CDR1 and CDR2: SGHRS and YFSETQ. Trimming left V 0 bases short and J 0 bases short, with 7 bases between. This CDR3 region has 15 residues. This CDR3 is CASSLARNSYNEQFF. CDR3 DNA sequence: TGCGCCAGCAGCTTGGCGCGGAACTCCTACAATGAGCAGTTCTTC.

This clone showed up just once. The chain uses TRBV5-8 and TRBJ1-5; D unresolved. The CDR3 sequence is 14 residues long. Per germline, CDR1 SGHTS and CDR2 YDEGEE. V was clipped by 1 base and J by 5 bases, with 10 bases between them. CDR3 in amino acids: CASSLFNIYQPQHF. CDR3 DNA sequence: TGTGCCAGCAGCTTGTTTAATATTTATCAGCCCCAGCATTTT.

The chain is built from TRBV29-1 and TRBJ2-3; TRBD2 might be the D (5 bases). Germline values: CDR1 SQVTM, CDR2 ANQGSEA. The CDR3 has 13 residues. Trimming left V 8 bases short and J 0 bases short, with 12 bases between. The DNA of the CDR3 is TGCAGCACCGGACGGACTAGCACAGATACGCAGTATTTT. Its protein product is CSTGRTSTDTQYF.

On this clone itself: Relative to the germline gene, one junction end is altered; a read error may explain this. This sequence joins TRBV4-2 and TRBJ2-7, with TRBD2 identical over 7 bases. Per germline, CDR1 LGHNA and CDR2 YNFKEQ. The CDR3 covers 13 residues. As DNA, the CDR3 is TGTGCCAGCAGCCAAGAGGGGCGTGCCGGACTAGACTTC. Translating gives CASSQEGRAGLDF.

The chain links TRBV7-2 to TRBJ2-5; D remains ambiguous. CDR3 length: 14 residues. Germline CDR1 and CDR2: SGHTA and FQGNSA. The germline V and J ends were trimmed by 1 base and 5 bases, with 11 bases remaining between them. CDR3 loop: CASSLESSGETQYF. DNA for the CDR3: TGTGCCAGCAGCTTAGAATCTTCCGGGGAGACCCAGTACTTC.

The V and J genes are TRBV18 and TRBJ1-1; 7 bases align to TRBD1. Germline assignment: CDR1 KGHSH and CDR2 LQKENI. This CDR3 has 15 residues. V lost 2 bases and J lost 4; bases outside the gene matches: 7. CDR3: CASSPMGTGATEAFF. The CDR3 region has the DNA TGTGCCAGCTCACCAATGGGTACAGGGGCCACTGAAGCTTTCTTT. Supplemented by reference TRBV18 and TRBJ1-1, the full variable domain reads NAGVMQNPRHLVRRRGQEARLRCSPMKGHSHVYWYRQLPEEGLKFMVYLQKENIIDESGMPKERFSAEFPKEGPSILRIQQVVRGDSAAYFCASSPMGTGATEAFFGQGTRLTVV.

The rearrangement joins TRBV7-3 to TRBJ1-2; TRBD1 might be the D (5 bases). V dropped 3 bases and J dropped 8 bases, with 13 bases sitting between them. Germline values: CDR1 SGHTA, CDR2 FQGTGA. The CDR3 runs to 13 residues. The CDR3 DNA sequence: TGTGCCAGCAGCTTCAAGGGGTTTTACGGCTACACCTTC. It is translated as CASSFKGFYGYTF.

The chain links TRBV5-4 to TRBJ1-6; D ambiguous. V was pared by 4 bases and J by 10 bases, with 18 bases between. Germline V gene data show CDR1 as SGHNT and CDR2 as YYREEE (reference sequence). The CDR3 spans 15 residues. The CDR3 region is CASSLEVSWESPLHF. In DNA form, the CDR3 reads TGTGCCAGCAGCCTGGAGGTATCCTGGGAGTCACCCCTCCACTTT. The whole variable domain, filled in from reference TRBV5-4 and TRBJ1-6, reads ETGVTQSPTHLIKTRGQQVTLRCSSQSGHNTVSWYQQALGQGPQFIFQYYREEENGRGNFPPRFSGLQFPNYSSELNVNALELDDSALYLCASSLEVSWESPLHFGNGTRLTVT.

The chain is built from TRBV28 and TRBJ1-4; a possible D gene is TRBD1 (5 bases). Trimming shortened V by 5 bases and J by 5 bases, and 12 bases separated the two germline ends. CDR1 is MDHEN and CDR2 is SYDVKM in the germline V gene. The CDR3 has 14 residues. As DNA, the CDR3 is TGTGCCAGCAGTGGGGGGTTTTCGAATGAAAAACTGTTTTTT. Protein product: CASSGGFSNEKLFF.

V and J are TRBV6-5 and TRBJ2-7, with D possibly TRBD2 on 5 matching bases. Trimming removed 0 bases from V and 3 bases from J, with 6 bases in between. The germline CDR1 and CDR2 sequences are MNHEY and SVGAGI. The CDR3 has 13 amino acids. CDR3 protein: CASSYSGDYEQYF. The CDR3 region has the DNA TGTGCCAGCAGTTACTCCGGGGACTACGAGCAGTACTTC.

This chain links TRBV30 with TRBJ2-1; D is uncertain. This CDR3 region has 14 residues. Trimming took off 5 bases at V and 4 bases at J, with 15 bases between the two ends. Germline CDR1 GTSNPN, CDR2 SVGIG (reference sequence). The CDR3 region is CAWDSDRLYNEQFF. CDR3 coding DNA: TGTGCCTGGGACTCCGATCGGTTATACAATGAGCAGTTCTTC.

In DNA form, the CDR3 reads TGTGCCAGCAGCCCGACGCAGATTATGAACACTGAAGCTTTCTTT. Translated, it gives CASSPTQIMNTEAFF. The chain is built from TRBV11-3 and TRBJ1-1; D unresolved. This CDR3 spans 15 amino acids. Germline assignment: CDR1 SGHNT and CDR2 YENEEA. Trimming pared 5 bases from V and 0 bases from J, leaving 13 bases between.

The gene calls are TRBV5-1 and TRBJ2-5; D unresolved. CDR1 is SGHRS, CDR2 YFSETQ, per germline. CDR3 length: 14 amino acids. Between the trimmed V and J ends, which lost 4 bases and 5 bases, there was a span of 15 bases. CDR3 amino acids: CASSLSNVEETQYF. Written as DNA, the CDR3 is TGCGCCAGCAGCCTCTCGAATGTGGAGGAGACCCAGTACTTC.

V is TRBV19 and J is TRBJ1-2, with a tentative D call TRBD1 (6 bases). Trimming removed 8 bases at V and 0 bases at J, with 13 bases between. CDR3 size: 14 residues. Germline CDR1 LNHDA, CDR2 SQIVND (reference sequence). For the CDR3, the DNA is TGTGCCAGTCGGAGACAGGACTCTAACTATGGCTACACCTTC. This sequence encodes CASRRQDSNYGYTF.

This rearrangement joins TRBV4-2 to TRBJ1-1, with a weak D call TRBD1 (5 bases). V was clipped by 1 base and J by 1 base, with 7 bases between them. This CDR3 is 14 amino acids long. Germline values: CDR1 LGHNA, CDR2 YNFKEQ. The CDR3 loop reads CASSQVGGNTEAFF. CDR3 sequence (DNA): TGTGCCAGCAGCCAAGTCGGGGGGAACACTGAAGCTTTCTTT.

This chain links TRBV27 with TRBJ2-3; TRBD2 matches 14 bases. Germline values: CDR1 MNHEY, CDR2 SMNVEV (reference sequence). The CDR3 loop spans 18 amino acids. The junction had 12 bases not matched to a gene; V was cut back by 5 bases and J by 5 bases. The CDR3 sequence is CASSLLISGLAGVDTQYF. The CDR3 DNA is TGTGCCAGCAGTCTACTTATATCGGGACTAGCGGGAGTAGATACGCAGTATTTT.

The chain links TRBV7-3 to TRBJ2-1; TRBD1 might be the D (5 bases). V lost 4 bases to trimming and J lost 5 bases, with 12 bases between them. Germline-derived CDR1 and CDR2 are SGHTA and FQGTGA. The CDR3 consists of 14 residues. CDR3 bases: TGTGCCAGCAGCTCACAAGGGGCCCACAATGAGCAGTTCTTC. The encoded protein is CASSSQGAHNEQFF.

The V call is TRBV6-5, the J call TRBJ1-1; D might be TRBD1 (5 bases). CDR3 size: 13 residues. Deletions cut 6 bases from V and 1 base from J, with 9 bases between. Germline lookup yields CDR1 MNHEY and CDR2 SVGAGI. CDR3 sequence reads: CASRLDRNTEAFF. CDR3 bases: TGTGCCAGCAGGCTCGACAGGAACACTGAAGCTTTCTTT.